The rows below give T cell receptor beta chains drawn from one sample of a study of blood T cell repertoires in COVID-19. Here immunoSEQ multiplex PCR was the method, and the copy in TCRdb shows in-frame clones only, minus some. Among more than 250,000 clones listed, more than 75% were seen once. Specimen: PBMCs or T cells enriched from blood (not recorded which). Receptors were obtained from a woman in her 30s who had recovered from COVID-19. CDR3s include the opening cysteine and the closing phenylalanine or tryptophan. The order of the fields is J gene, clone size, V gene, D gene, CDR3 DNA, CDR3 protein. The D gene is left open where the match is weak. Where a row states a size, it is once, few, many or the class of an expanded clone; other rows omit it.

J: TRBJ2-7; size: .; V: TRBV9; D: .; DNA: TGTGCCAGCAGCCCAAGCGGAGCCTCCTACGAGCAGTACTTC; CDR3: CASSPSGASYEQYF
J: TRBJ1-4; size: .; V: TRBV7-9; D: .; DNA: TGTGCCAGCAGCTTAGCGCGAGCGCCAACTAATGAAAAACTGTTTTTT; CDR3: CASSLARAPTNEKLFF
J: TRBJ1-4; size: .; V: TRBV30; D: .; DNA: TGTGCCTGGAGTCGTGAGACCCTGACGGGTGAAAAACTGTTTTTT; CDR3: CAWSRETLTGEKLFF
J: TRBJ2-7; size: .; V: TRBV3-1/TRBV3-2; D: .; DNA: TGTGCCAGCAGCCAAGGGTGGGCCAGATCACCCAACTCCTACGAGCAGTACTTC; CDR3: CASSQGWARSPNSYEQYF
J: TRBJ1-1; size: .; V: TRBV3-1/TRBV3-2; D: .; DNA: TGTGCCAGCAGCCCAACTCGGGGGGTGAACACTGAAGCTTTCTTT; CDR3: CASSPTRGVNTEAFF
J: TRBJ2-3; size: .; V: TRBV18; D: TRBD2; DNA: TGTGCCAGCTCACCACCGGTTATAGCGGGGTTCACAGATACGCAGTATTTT; CDR3: CASSPPVIAGFTDTQYF
J: TRBJ1-1; size: once; V: TRBV10-2; D: .; DNA: TGCGCCAGCAGTGAGTCAGTAGCTGACACTGAAGCTTTCTTT; CDR3: CASSESVADTEAFF
J: TRBJ2-3; size: .; V: TRBV5-1; D: .; DNA: TGCGCCAGCAGTTGGCTAGCAGAAAGCACAGATACGCAGTATTTT; CDR3: CASSWLAESTDTQYF
J: TRBJ1-3; size: few; V: TRBV5-1; D: TRBD1; DNA: TGCGCCAGCAGCTTGGAGGGACAGATCTCTGGAAACACCATATATTTT; CDR3: CASSLEGQISGNTIYF
J: TRBJ1-2; size: .; V: TRBV27; D: TRBD1; DNA: TGTGCCAGCAGTACGGGGACAGGTGCTTCAATCTATGGCTACACCTTC; CDR3: CASSTGTGASIYGYTF
J: TRBJ2-2; size: .; V: TRBV6-5; D: TRBD1; DNA: TGTGCCAGCAGTCCCGGGACAGGGGTCGGGGAGCTGTTTTTT; CDR3: CASSPGTGVGELFF
J: TRBJ1-5; size: .; V: TRBV12-5; D: TRBD1; DNA: TGTGCTAGTGGTTCGCACTTACAGGGGGAAGGGAATCAGCCCCAGCATTTT; CDR3: CASGSHLQGEGNQPQHF
J: TRBJ2-3; size: .; V: TRBV3-1/TRBV3-2; D: TRBD2; DNA: TGTGCCAGCAGCCAAGGGCAGCGGGGGGTAACAGATACGCAGTATTTT; CDR3: CASSQGQRGVTDTQYF
J: TRBJ2-7; size: .; V: TRBV27; D: .; DNA: TGTGCCAGCAGGACCTCTTGGGGGCAGGCCCTCTCCTACGAGCAGTACTTC; CDR3: CASRTSWGQALSYEQYF
J: TRBJ2-7; size: few; V: TRBV5-1; D: .; DNA: TGCGCCAGCAGCTTCCAGGGGGGTGGTGGCGAGCAGTACTTC; CDR3: CASSFQGGGGEQYF
J: TRBJ2-1; size: once; V: TRBV6-4; D: .; DNA: TGTGCCAGCAGTAGACAGCCTGGGGGGAATGAGCAGTTCTTC; CDR3: CASSRQPGGNEQFF
J: TRBJ1-1; size: .; V: TRBV5-1; D: TRBD1; DNA: TGCGCCAGCAGCTTGGTGGACAGGGACACTGAAGCTTTCTTT; CDR3: CASSLVDRDTEAFF
J: TRBJ2-7; size: .; V: TRBV25-1; D: .; DNA: TGTGCCAGCAGTGATCAGGGTATCGACGAGCAGTACTTC; CDR3: CASSDQGIDEQYF
J: TRBJ1-2; size: .; V: TRBV5-8; D: .; DNA: TGTGCCAGCAGCTTGCGCGGGACTCTCCAGGTCTATGGCTACACCTTC; CDR3: CASSLRGTLQVYGYTF
J: TRBJ1-2; size: .; V: TRBV18; D: TRBD1; DNA: TGTGCCAGCTCATCCCGACAGGGTTTGGATCCCTACTATGGCTACACCTTC; CDR3: CASSSRQGLDPYYGYTF
J: TRBJ1-2; size: .; V: TRBV5-1; D: .; DNA: TGCGCCAGCAGCTTGGCCCGGGCAGGGAGGGGCTACACCTTC; CDR3: CASSLARAGRGYTF
J: TRBJ1-4; size: .; V: TRBV5-1; D: .; DNA: TGCGCCAGCAGCTTTGCTCAGGGAAAGGGAACTAATGAAAAACTGTTTTTT; CDR3: CASSFAQGKGTNEKLFF
J: TRBJ1-2; size: .; V: TRBV7-6; D: TRBD1; DNA: TGTGCCAGCAGCCGGGACAGGGGAGCCCCTAACTATGGCTACACCTTC; CDR3: CASSRDRGAPNYGYTF
J: TRBJ1-5; size: .; V: TRBV4-3; D: .; DNA: TGCGCCAGCAGCCAAGATGGATTGGCAGGGAGGGAGCCCCAGCATTTT; CDR3: CASSQDGLAGREPQHF
J: TRBJ2-3; size: .; V: TRBV10-3; D: .; DNA: TGTGCCATCAGTGACAGAGGCGGGAACACAGATACGCAGTATTTT; CDR3: CAISDRGGNTDTQYF
J: TRBJ1-1; size: .; V: TRBV11-2; D: .; DNA: TGTGCCAGCAGCTTAACATTGACGGGGGAAGCTTTCTTT; CDR3: CASSLTLTGEAFF
J: TRBJ1-2; size: .; V: TRBV4-1; D: .; DNA: TGCGCCAGCAGCCAGGAGTATGCGCTCTATGGCTACACCTTC; CDR3: CASSQEYALYGYTF
J: TRBJ2-1; size: .; V: TRBV28; D: .; DNA: TGTGCCAGCAGTTTCTACGCCGAGCAGTTCTTC; CDR3: CASSFYAEQFF
J: TRBJ1-1; size: .; V: TRBV25-1; D: .; DNA: TGTGCCAGCAGTGAACCCCGGGAGGGGGACACTGAAGCTTTCTTT; CDR3: CASSEPREGDTEAFF
J: TRBJ2-5; size: .; V: TRBV5-5; D: .; DNA: TGTGCCAGCAGTATGGAGGGACCGCGAACAATTCAAGAGACCCAGTACTTC; CDR3: CASSMEGPRTIQETQYF
J: TRBJ2-3; size: .; V: TRBV3-1/TRBV3-2; D: TRBD2; DNA: TGTGCCAGCAGCCAGGAATCCCTGGGGGGGACTAGCCCTCCTGCTACGCAGTATTTT; CDR3: CASSQESLGGTSPPATQYF
J: TRBJ2-5; size: .; V: TRBV19; D: .; DNA: TGTGCCAGTAGTATAGGGGTTAGCGGAAAAGAGACCCAGTACTTC; CDR3: CASSIGVSGKETQYF
J: TRBJ2-7; size: .; V: TRBV30; D: .; DNA: TGTGCCGGATCCCGTGGGGAGACCTACGAGCAGTACTTC; CDR3: CAGSRGETYEQYF
J: TRBJ2-6; size: .; V: TRBV11-2; D: TRBD1; DNA: TGTGCCAGCTTTAGAGCAGGGGGCCCCAACTCTGGGGCCAACGTCCTGACTTTC; CDR3: CASFRAGGPNSGANVLTF
J: TRBJ1-2; size: .; V: TRBV5-1; D: TRBD1; DNA: TGCGCCAGCAGCTTCGAAACAGGGGGCTATGGCTACACCTTC; CDR3: CASSFETGGYGYTF
J: TRBJ1-4; size: .; V: TRBV3-1/TRBV3-2; D: TRBD1; DNA: TGTGCCAGCACCCGACAGGGGCTGGATGAAAAACTGTTTTTT; CDR3: CASTRQGLDEKLFF
J: TRBJ1-3; size: .; V: TRBV9; D: .; DNA: TGTGCCAGCAGCGTTGCAGGGGTTGGTGGAAACACCATATATTTT; CDR3: CASSVAGVGGNTIYF
J: TRBJ1-2; size: .; V: TRBV5-1; D: .; DNA: TGCGCCAGCAGCTTGGGACAGTCTACTAACTATGGCTACACCTTC; CDR3: CASSLGQSTNYGYTF
J: TRBJ1-4; size: .; V: TRBV5-1; D: .; DNA: TGCGCCAGCAGCTTGGACCGGTCTCATGAAAAACTGTTTTTT; CDR3: CASSLDRSHEKLFF
J: TRBJ1-5; size: .; V: TRBV28; D: .; DNA: TGTGCCAGCAGTCGAGAACCGGCGCGGGAGCCCCAGCATTTT; CDR3: CASSREPAREPQHF
J: TRBJ1-1; size: .; V: TRBV5-1; D: .; DNA: TGCGCCAGCACCGGAGGACAGAGTTACGAAGCTTTCTTT; CDR3: CASTGGQSYEAFF
J: TRBJ2-1; size: .; V: TRBV19; D: TRBD1; DNA: TGTGCCAGTAGAACCCGGGACAGGGGGTTTGGTGAGCAGTTCTTC; CDR3: CASRTRDRGFGEQFF
J: TRBJ1-4; size: .; V: TRBV28; D: .; DNA: TGTGCCAGCACTCTTCCTGCCGGGGGGGGGACGACTAATGAAAAACTGTTTTTT; CDR3: CASTLPAGGGTTNEKLFF
J: TRBJ1-4; size: .; V: TRBV2; D: .; DNA: TGTGCCAGCCGCACAGGGCCGACTAATGAAAAACTGTTTTTT; CDR3: CASRTGPTNEKLFF
J: TRBJ2-5; size: .; V: TRBV14; D: TRBD1; DNA: TGTGCCAGCAGCCACTTACGGACAGGCCGACAAGAGACCCAGTACTTC; CDR3: CASSHLRTGRQETQYF
J: TRBJ1-5; size: .; V: TRBV28; D: .; DNA: TGTGCCAGCAGTTTACCAGGGGTAGAGCAGCCCCAGCATTTT; CDR3: CASSLPGVEQPQHF
J: TRBJ1-4; size: few; V: TRBV5-1; D: .; DNA: TGCGCCAGCAGCAAAACAGGGTCCGTTGGGGGTGAAAAACTGTTTTTT; CDR3: CASSKTGSVGGEKLFF
J: TRBJ1-2; size: .; V: TRBV6-5; D: .; DNA: TGTGCCCGCCCCCCCGGGGGAAACTATGGCTACACCTTC; CDR3: CARPPGGNYGYTF
J: TRBJ1-1; size: .; V: TRBV13; D: TRBD1; DNA: TGTGCCAGCAGCTCCCTGGACAGGCTGAACACTGAAGCTTTCTTT; CDR3: CASSSLDRLNTEAFF
J: TRBJ1-2; size: .; V: TRBV19; D: TRBD1; DNA: TGTGCCACCCCCCGGGACAGGGGTGAAGGCTACACCTTC; CDR3: CATPRDRGEGYTF
J: TRBJ2-6; size: .; V: TRBV29-1; D: .; DNA: TGCAGCGTTCCCGATAGCTCTGGGGCCAACGTCCTGACTTTC; CDR3: CSVPDSSGANVLTF
J: TRBJ2-5; size: .; V: TRBV7-9; D: TRBD1; DNA: TGTGCCAGCAGCCGGGGACAGGGCAACCAAGAGACCCAGTACTTC; CDR3: CASSRGQGNQETQYF